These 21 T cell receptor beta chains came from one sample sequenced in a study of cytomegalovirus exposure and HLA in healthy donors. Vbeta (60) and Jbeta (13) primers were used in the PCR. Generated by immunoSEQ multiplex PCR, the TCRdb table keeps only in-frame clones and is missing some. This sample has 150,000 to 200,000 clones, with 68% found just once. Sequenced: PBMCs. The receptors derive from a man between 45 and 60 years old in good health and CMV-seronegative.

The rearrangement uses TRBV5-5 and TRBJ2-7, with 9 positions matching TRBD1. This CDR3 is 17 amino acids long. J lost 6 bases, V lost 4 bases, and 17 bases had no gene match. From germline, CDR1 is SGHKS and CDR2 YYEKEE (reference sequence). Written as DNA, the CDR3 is TGTGCCAGCAGCCTGGGACAGGGCTTAAGGCGGTCGGGCGAGCAGTACTTC. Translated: CASSLGQGLRRSGEQYF.

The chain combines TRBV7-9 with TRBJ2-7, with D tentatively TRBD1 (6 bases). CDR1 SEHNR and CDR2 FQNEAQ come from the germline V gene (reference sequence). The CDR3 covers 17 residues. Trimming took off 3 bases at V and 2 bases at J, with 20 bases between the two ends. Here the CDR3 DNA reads TGTGCCAGCAGCTTCCCACAGGGTTTCGAGGGGGCCTACGAGCAGTACTTC. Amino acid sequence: CASSFPQGFEGAYEQYF.

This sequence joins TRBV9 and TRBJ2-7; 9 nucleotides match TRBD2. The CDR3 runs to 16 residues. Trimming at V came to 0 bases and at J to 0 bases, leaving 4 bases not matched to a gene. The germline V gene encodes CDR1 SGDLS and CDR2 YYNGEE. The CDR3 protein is CASSVGASGNSYEQYF. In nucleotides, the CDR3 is TGTGCCAGCAGCGTAGGGGCTAGCGGGAACTCCTACGAGCAGTACTTC. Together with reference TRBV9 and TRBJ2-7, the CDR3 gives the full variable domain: DSGVTQTPKHLITATGQRVTLRCSPRSGDLSVYWYQQSLDQGLQFLIQYYNGEERAKGNILERFSAQQFPDLHSELNLSSLELGDSALYFCASSVGASGNSYEQYFGPGTRLTVT.

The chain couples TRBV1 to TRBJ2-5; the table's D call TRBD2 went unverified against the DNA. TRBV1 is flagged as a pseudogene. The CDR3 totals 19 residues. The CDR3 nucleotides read TGCACCAGCAGCCAAGAGTGGGGTAGCGGGGGCCCCCACCAAGAGACCCAGTACTTC. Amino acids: CTSSQEWGSGGPHQETQYF.

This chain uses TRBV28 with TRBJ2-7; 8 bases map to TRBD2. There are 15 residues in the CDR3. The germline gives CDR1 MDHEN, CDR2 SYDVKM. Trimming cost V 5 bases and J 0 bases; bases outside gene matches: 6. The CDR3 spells CASSVGGAGSYEQYF. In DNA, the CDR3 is TGTGCCAGCAGTGTCGGGGGGGCAGGCTCCTACGAGCAGTACTTC.

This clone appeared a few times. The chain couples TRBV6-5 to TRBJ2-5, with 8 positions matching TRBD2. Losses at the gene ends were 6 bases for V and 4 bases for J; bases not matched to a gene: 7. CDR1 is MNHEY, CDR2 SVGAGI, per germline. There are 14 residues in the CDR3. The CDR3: CASSNGGALETQYF. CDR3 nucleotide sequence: TGTGCCAGCAGCAACGGGGGGGCCTTAGAGACCCAGTACTTC.

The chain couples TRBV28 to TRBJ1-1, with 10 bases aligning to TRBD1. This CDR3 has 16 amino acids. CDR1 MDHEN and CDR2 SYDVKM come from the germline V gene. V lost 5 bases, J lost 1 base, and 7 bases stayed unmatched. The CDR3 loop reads CASSLFGDRGNTEAFF. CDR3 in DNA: TGTGCCAGCAGTCTCTTTGGGGACAGGGGGAACACTGAAGCTTTCTTT.

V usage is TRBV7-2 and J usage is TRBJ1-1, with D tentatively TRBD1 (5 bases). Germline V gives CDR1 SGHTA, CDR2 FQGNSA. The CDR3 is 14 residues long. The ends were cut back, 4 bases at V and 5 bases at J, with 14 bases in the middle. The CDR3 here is CASSSSQGRTEAFF. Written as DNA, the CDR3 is TGTGCCAGCAGCTCAAGCCAGGGTCGGACTGAAGCTTTCTTT.

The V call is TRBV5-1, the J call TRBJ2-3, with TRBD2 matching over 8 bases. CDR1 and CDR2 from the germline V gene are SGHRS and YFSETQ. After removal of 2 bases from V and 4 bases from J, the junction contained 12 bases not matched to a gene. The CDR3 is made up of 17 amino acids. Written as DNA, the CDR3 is TGCGCCAGCAGCTTCGGTATATTGGCGGGGGGCGCAGATACGCAGTATTTT. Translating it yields CASSFGILAGGADTQYF. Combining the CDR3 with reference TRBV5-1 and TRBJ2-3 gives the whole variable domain KAGVTQTPRYLIKTRGQQVTLSCSPISGHRSVSWYQQTPGQGLQFLFEYFSETQRNKGNFPGRFSGRQFSNSRSEMNVSTLELGDSALYLCASSFGILAGGADTQYFGPGTRLTVL.

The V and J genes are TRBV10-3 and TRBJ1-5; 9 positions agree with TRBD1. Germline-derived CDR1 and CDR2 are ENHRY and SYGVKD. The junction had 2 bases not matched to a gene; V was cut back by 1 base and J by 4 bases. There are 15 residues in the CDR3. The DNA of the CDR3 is TGTGCCATCAGTGAGTGGACAGGGGTTAATCAGCCCCAGCATTTT. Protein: CAISEWTGVNQPQHF.

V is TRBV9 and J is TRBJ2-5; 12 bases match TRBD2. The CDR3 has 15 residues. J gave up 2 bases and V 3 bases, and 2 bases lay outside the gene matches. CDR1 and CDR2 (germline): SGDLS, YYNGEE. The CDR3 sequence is CASSETSGRQETQYF. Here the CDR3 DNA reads TGTGCCAGCAGCGAGACTAGCGGGAGACAAGAGACCCAGTACTTC.

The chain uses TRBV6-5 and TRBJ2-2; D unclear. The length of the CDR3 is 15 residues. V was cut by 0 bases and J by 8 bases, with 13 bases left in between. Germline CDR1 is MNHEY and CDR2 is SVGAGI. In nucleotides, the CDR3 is TGTGCCAGCAGTTACTCGTCTAGTAGCACGGGGGAGCTGTTTTTT. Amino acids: CASSYSSSSTGELFF.

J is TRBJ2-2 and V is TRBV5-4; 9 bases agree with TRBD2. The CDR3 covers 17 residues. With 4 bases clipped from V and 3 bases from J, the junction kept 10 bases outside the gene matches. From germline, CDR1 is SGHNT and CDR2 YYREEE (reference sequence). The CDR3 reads CASSPSAGGPDTGELFF. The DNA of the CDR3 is TGTGCCAGCAGCCCATCTGCGGGGGGGCCGGACACCGGGGAGCTGTTTTTT.

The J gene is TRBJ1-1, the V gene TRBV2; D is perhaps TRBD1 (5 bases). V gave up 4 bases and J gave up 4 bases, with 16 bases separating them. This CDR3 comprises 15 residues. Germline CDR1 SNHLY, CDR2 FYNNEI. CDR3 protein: CASSVLGNQGTEAFF. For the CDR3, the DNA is TGTGCCAGCAGTGTTTTAGGGAACCAGGGCACTGAAGCTTTCTTT.

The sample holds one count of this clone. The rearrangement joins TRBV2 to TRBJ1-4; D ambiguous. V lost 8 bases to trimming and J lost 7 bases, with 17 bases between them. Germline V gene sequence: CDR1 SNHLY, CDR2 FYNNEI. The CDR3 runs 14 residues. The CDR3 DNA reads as TGTGCCAGCTGCCCCCGGGGTTATGGTGAAAAACTGTTTTTT. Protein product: CASCPRGYGEKLFF.

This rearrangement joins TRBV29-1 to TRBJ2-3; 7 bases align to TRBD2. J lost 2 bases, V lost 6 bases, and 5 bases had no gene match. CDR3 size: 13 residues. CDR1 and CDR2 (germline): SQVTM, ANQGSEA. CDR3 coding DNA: TGCAGCGTAAACGGGAGGTACACAGATACGCAGTATTTT. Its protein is CSVNGRYTDTQYF.

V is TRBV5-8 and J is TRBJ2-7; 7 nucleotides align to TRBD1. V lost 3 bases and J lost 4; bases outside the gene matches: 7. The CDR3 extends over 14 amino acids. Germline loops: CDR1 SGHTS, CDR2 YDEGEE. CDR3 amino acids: CASSWTGDLYEQYF. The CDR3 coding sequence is TGTGCCAGCAGCTGGACAGGTGACCTATACGAGCAGTACTTC.

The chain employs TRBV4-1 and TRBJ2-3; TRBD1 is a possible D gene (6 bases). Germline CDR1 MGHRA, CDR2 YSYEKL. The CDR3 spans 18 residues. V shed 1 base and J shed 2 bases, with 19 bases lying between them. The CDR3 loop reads CASSQAVYRVRDTDTQYF. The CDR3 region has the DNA TGCGCCAGCAGCCAAGCCGTCTACAGGGTTAGGGACACAGATACGCAGTATTTT.

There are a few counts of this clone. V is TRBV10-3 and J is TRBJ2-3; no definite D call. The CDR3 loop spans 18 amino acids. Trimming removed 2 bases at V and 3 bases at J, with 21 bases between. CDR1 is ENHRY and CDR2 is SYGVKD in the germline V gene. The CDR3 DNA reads TGTGCCATCAGTGAGATAGAGAGCCGCGAACTTCTTACAGATACGCAGTATTTT. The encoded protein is CAISEIESRELLTDTQYF.

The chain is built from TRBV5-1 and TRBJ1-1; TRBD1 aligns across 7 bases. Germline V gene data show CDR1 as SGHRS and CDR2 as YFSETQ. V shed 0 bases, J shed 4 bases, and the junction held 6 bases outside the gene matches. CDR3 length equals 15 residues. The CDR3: CASSLVAGGGTEAFF. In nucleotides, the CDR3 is TGCGCCAGCAGCTTGGTTGCAGGGGGAGGCACTGAAGCTTTCTTT.

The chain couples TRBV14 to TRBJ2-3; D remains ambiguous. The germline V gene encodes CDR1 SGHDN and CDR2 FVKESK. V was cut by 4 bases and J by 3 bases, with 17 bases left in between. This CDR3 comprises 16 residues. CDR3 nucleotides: TGTGCCAGCAGCCCCCTGAGAGGCGGAGCGACAGATACGCAGTATTTT. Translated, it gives CASSPLRGGATDTQYF.